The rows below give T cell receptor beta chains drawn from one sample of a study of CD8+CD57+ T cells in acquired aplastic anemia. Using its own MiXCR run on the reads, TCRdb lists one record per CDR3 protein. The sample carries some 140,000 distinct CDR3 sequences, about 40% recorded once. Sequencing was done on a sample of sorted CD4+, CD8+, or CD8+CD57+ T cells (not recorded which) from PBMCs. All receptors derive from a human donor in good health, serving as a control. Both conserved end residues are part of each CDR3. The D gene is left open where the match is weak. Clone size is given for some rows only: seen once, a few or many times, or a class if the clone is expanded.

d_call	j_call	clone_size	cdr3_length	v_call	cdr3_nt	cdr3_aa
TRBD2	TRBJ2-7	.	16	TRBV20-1	TGCAGTGCTAAATCCGCCGCTAGCGGGGGGACCTACGAGCAGTACTTC	CSAKSAASGGTYEQYF
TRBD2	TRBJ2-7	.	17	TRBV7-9	TGTGCCAGCAGCTTAGCCGGCAGGACTAGCGGGACCTACGAGCAGTACTTC	CASSLAGRTSGTYEQYF
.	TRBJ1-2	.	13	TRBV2	TGTGCCAGCGGGGCCGGAGTCTTCCAGGGCTACACCTTC	CASGAGVFQGYTF
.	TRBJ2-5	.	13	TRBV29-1	TGCAGCGTTGAAGCCAGGAGTCAAGAGACCCAGTACTTC	CSVEARSQETQYF
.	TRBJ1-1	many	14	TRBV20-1	TGCAGTGCTAGAGTAATGGGCCCGAACACTGAAGCTTTCTTT	CSARVMGPNTEAFF
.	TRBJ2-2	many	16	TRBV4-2	TGTGCCAGCAGCCAAGTAACGGCGTTGAACACCGGGGAGCTGTTTTTT	CASSQVTALNTGELFF
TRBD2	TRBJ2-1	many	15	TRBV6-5	TGTGCCAGCAGATCCTCTAGCGGCAACAACAATGAGCAGTTCTTC	CASRSSSGNNNEQFF
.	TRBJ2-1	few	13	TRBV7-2	TGTGCCAGCAGCGAAGGGACGCTAAATGAGCAGTTCTTC	CASSEGTLNEQFF
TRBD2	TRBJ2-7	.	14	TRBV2	TGTGCCAGCAGTGTCTACGCTAGCGGAGACGAGCAGTACTTC	CASSVYASGDEQYF
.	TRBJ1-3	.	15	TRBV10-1	TGCGCCAGCAGTGATGGGACGGTCTCTGGAAACACCATATATTTT	CASSDGTVSGNTIYF
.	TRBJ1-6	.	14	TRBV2	TGTGCCAGCAGTCTCGTGGGCAGTCACTCACCCCTCCACTTT	CASSLVGSHSPLHF
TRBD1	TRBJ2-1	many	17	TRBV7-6	TGTGCCAGCAGCTTAGCGCTGGGGACAGGGGGCCGGGATGAGCAGTTCTTC	CASSLALGTGGRDEQFF
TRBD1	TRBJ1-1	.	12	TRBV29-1	TGCAGCGGCGGACAGGGTAGCACTGAAGCTTTCTTT	CSGGQGSTEAFF
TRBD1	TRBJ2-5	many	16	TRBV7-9	TGTGCCAGCAGCTTACGCGGGGGACAGGGGTTAGAGACCCAGTACTTC	CASSLRGGQGLETQYF
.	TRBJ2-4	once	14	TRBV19	TGTGCCAGTAAAACCGGGACGACGGGGGACATTCAGTACTTC	CASKTGTTGDIQYF
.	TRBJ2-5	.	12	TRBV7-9	TGTGCCAGCTCGGGGGGACAAGCGACCCAGTACTTC	CASSGGQATQYF
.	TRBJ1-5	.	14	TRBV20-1	TGCAGTGCTAGTTACCAGGCTAGCAATCAGCCCCAGCATTTT	CSASYQASNQPQHF
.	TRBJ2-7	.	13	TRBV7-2	TGTGCCAGCAGTTCAGCAGGATCCTACGAGCAGTACTTC	CASSSAGSYEQYF
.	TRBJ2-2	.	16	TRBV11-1	TGTGCCAGCAGCTACTATGGGCTATCCGACACCGGGGAGCTGTTTTTT	CASSYYGLSDTGELFF
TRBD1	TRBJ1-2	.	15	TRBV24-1	TGTGCCACCATCCGCCGGGACAGGGGGCAACGGGGCTACACCTTC	CATIRRDRGQRGYTF
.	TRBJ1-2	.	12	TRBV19	TGTGCCAGTAGTATGGAAGCCTATGGCTACACCTTC	CASSMEAYGYTF
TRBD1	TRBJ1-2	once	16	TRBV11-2	TGTGCCAGCAGACTGACGACTTGGACAGGGGACTATGGCTACACCTTC	CASRLTTWTGDYGYTF
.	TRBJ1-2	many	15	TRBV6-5	TGTGCCAGCATTTCGATCGTAGGGGTGTACGATGGCTACACCTTC	CASISIVGVYDGYTF
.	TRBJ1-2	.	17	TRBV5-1	TGCGCCAGCAGCTTGGCCGTTGGGGGCGTTGAAGACTATGGCTACACCTTC	CASSLAVGGVEDYGYTF
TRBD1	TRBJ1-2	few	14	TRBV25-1	TGTGCCAGCAGTGAATTGTTACAGGGGACTGGCTACACCTTC	CASSELLQGTGYTF
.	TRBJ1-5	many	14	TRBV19	TGTGCCAGTAGACCACAGGATAGCAATCAGCCCCAGCATTTT	CASRPQDSNQPQHF
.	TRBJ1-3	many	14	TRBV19	TGTGCCAGTAGTCGAGGGGTGACAGGAAACACCATATATTTT	CASSRGVTGNTIYF
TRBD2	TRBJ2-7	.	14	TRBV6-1	TGCGCCAGCAAACGACTAGCGGGGTCCCACGAGCAGTACTTC	CASKRLAGSHEQYF
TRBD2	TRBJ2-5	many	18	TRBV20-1	TGCAGTGCTGCTAGAGGGGGACTAGCGGGGGGGACTCGGGAGACCCAGTACTTC	CSAARGGLAGGTRETQYF
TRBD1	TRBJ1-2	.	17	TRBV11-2	TGTGCCAGCAGCTTATCACAGGGGTTCGGGGCGAACTATGGCTACACCTTC	CASSLSQGFGANYGYTF
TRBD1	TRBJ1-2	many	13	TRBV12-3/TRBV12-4	TGTGCCAGCAGTCGGACAGGGTTCTATGGCTACACCTTC	CASSRTGFYGYTF
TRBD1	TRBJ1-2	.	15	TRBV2	TGTGCCAGCAAAGCGGGACAGGCAACTAACTATGGCTACACCTTC	CASKAGQATNYGYTF
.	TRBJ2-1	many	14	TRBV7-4	TGTGCCAGCAGCCAGGTACGGGGGAAGGATGAGCAGTTCTTC	CASSQVRGKDEQFF
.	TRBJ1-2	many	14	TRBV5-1	TGCGCCAGCAGCAACCCTGACAGGATCTATGGCTACACCTTC	CASSNPDRIYGYTF
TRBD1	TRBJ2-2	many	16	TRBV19	TGTGCCAGTACCAGACAGGGATTAGGGACCACCGGGGAGCTGTTTTTT	CASTRQGLGTTGELFF
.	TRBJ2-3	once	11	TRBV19	TGTGCCAGTACCATGGGAGATACGCAGTATTTT	CASTMGDTQYF
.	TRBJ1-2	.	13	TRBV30	TGTGCCTGGAGTACTGCCCTGATTAATGGCTACACCTTC	CAWSTALINGYTF
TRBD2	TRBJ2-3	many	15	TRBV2	TGTGCCACCCGGGGGGTAGCGGGGGCCTCCCGAACGCAGTATTTT	CATRGVAGASRTQYF
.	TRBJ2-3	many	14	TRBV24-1	TGTGCCACCAGTGAGTATGGGTTCACAGATACGCAGTATTTT	CATSEYGFTDTQYF
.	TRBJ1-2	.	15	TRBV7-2	TGTGCCAGCAGCCCCCGGACGGCAGCTAACTATGGCTACACCTTC	CASSPRTAANYGYTF
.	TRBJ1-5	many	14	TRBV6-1	TGTGCCAGCAGTGAAGGGACACCTTATCAGCCCCAGCATTTT	CASSEGTPYQPQHF
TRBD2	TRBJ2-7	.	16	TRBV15	TGTGCCACCAGCAGAGAAGGTAGCGGGGGGCCCTACGAGCAGTACTTC	CATSREGSGGPYEQYF
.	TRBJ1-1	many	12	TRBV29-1	TGCAGCGCCCAGGGTTGGGACACTGAAGCTTTCTTT	CSAQGWDTEAFF
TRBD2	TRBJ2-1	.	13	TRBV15	TGTGCCACCAGCGGACCACTAGCGAACGAGCAGTTCTTC	CATSGPLANEQFF
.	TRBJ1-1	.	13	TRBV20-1	TGCAGTGCTAGAGTGAACCGTAACACTGAAGCTTTCTTT	CSARVNRNTEAFF
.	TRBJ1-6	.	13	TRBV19	TGTGCCAGTAGTAGATTGACCAATTCACCCCTCCACTTT	CASSRLTNSPLHF
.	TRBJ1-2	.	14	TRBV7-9	TGTGCCAGCAGCTTGGAAGGGGTGGACTATGGCTACACCTTC	CASSLEGVDYGYTF
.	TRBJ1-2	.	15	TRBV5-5	TGTGCCAGCAGCTTGACCAGGCACTCTTCCTATGGCTACACCTTC	CASSLTRHSSYGYTF
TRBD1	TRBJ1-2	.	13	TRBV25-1	TGTGCCAGCAGCGGGGTGACAGGGGCGAACTACACCTTC	CASSGVTGANYTF
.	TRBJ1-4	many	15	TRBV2	TGTGCCAGCAGTGTTGGTCAGGGGAGAAATGAAAAACTGTTTTTT	CASSVGQGRNEKLFF
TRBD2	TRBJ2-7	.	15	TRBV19	TGTGCCAGTAGTATACAAGCGGGGGGAGCCTACGAGCAGTACTTC	CASSIQAGGAYEQYF
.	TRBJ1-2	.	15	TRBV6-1	TGTGCCAGCAGTGAAGCGCTTCGGGAGGCCTATGGCTACACCTTC	CASSEALREAYGYTF
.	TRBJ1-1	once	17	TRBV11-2	TGTGCCAGCAGCTGGGGAGGGTTCTCTGGGGCCAACGTCCTGACTTTCTTT	CASSWGGFSGANVLTFF
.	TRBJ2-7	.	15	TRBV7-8	TGTGCCAGCAGCTCAGGGGGGGGCGCACCCTACGAGCAGTACTTC	CASSSGGGAPYEQYF
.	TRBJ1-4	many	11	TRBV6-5	TGTGCCAGCAGTTATAATGAAAAACTGTTTTTT	CASSYNEKLFF
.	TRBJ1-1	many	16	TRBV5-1	TGCGCCAGCAGCCAAGTTTTCGGGACACTAAACACTGAAGCTTTCTTT	CASSQVFGTLNTEAFF
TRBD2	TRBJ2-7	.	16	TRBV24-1	TGTGCCACCAGTGATTCCGTCAGCGGGAGTATCTACGAGCAGTACTTC	CATSDSVSGSIYEQYF
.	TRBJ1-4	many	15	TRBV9	TGTGCCAGCAGCGCCACAGGGTTCCTGGGTGAAAAACTGTTTTTT	CASSATGFLGEKLFF
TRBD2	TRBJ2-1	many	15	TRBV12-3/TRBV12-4	TGTGCCAGCAGACCAAGCGGGACCTCCTACAATGAGCAGTTCTTC	CASRPSGTSYNEQFF
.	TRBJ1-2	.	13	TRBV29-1	TGCAGCGTTGAAAATGCTCTCAAGAGGGGCTACACCTTC	CSVENALKRGYTF